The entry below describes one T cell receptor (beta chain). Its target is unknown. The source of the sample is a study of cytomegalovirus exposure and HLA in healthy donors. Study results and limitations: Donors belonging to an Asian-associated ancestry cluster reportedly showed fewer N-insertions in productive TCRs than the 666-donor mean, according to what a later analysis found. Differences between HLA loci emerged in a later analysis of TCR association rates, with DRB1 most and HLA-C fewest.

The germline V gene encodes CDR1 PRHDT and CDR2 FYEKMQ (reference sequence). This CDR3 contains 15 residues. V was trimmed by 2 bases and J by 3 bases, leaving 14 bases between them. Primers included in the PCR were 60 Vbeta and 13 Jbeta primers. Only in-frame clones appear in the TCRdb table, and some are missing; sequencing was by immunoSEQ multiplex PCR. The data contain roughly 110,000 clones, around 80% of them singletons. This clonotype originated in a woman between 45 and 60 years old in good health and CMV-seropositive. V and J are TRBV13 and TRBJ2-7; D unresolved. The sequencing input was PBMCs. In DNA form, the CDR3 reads TGTGCCAGCAGCTTAACCCGGGTGTTCCACTACGAGCAGTACTTC. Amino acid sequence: CASSLTRVFHYEQYF.